The 26 T cell receptor beta chains presented below share a single source sample, sequenced in a study of CD8 T cells in ankylosing spondylitis. TCRdb re-called the 5' RACE reads through MiXCR, storing one row per CDR3 protein. The repertoire holds hundreds of thousands of distinct CDR3 sequences, 20% to 30% seen once, with 5% to 7.5% in the top ten. The sequenced sample was blood, either unsorted or a sorted T cell fraction (not recorded which). The receptors shown here come from a male donor with ankylosing spondylitis or in good health (not recorded which).

This clonotype was picked up a small number of times. The chain links TRBV4-2 to TRBJ2-7, with D tentatively TRBD1 (6 bases). The V end was cut by 1 base, the J end by 1 base, with 11 bases between. The germline gives CDR1 LGHNA, CDR2 YNFKEQ. The CDR3 totals 15 residues. The CDR3 coding sequence is TGTGCCAGCAGCCAAGCTCTCGGACAGTCCTACGAGCAGTACTTC. The encoded protein is CASSQALGQSYEQYF.

This clonotype came up many times. The J gene is TRBJ2-7, the V gene TRBV7-2, with D perhaps TRBD2 (5 bases). The CDR3 covers 15 residues. The V gene lost 4 bases and the J gene lost 1 base, with 14 bases spanning the gap. Germline CDR1 SGHTA, CDR2 FQGNSA. The CDR3 is CASSSISSGSYEQYF. The CDR3, as DNA: TGTGCCAGCAGCTCCATCTCTTCGGGGTCCTACGAGCAGTACTTC.

The sample holds many counts of this clonotype. The chain carries TRBV9 and TRBJ1-1; TRBD1 is a possible D gene (5 bases). The CDR3 is 15 amino acids. Trimming removed 0 bases at V and 5 bases at J, with 14 bases between. Germline lookup yields CDR1 SGDLS and CDR2 YYNGEE. CDR3 protein: CASSVDPGGGTEAFF. The DNA for the CDR3 is TGTGCCAGCAGCGTAGATCCTGGGGGAGGGACTGAAGCTTTCTTT.

This clonotype has a count of ten or more. The chain recombines TRBV3-1 with TRBJ1-1, with D maybe TRBD1 (6 bases). The CDR3 extends over 14 amino acids. The V gene's germline CDR1 is LGHDT and CDR2 YNNKEL (reference sequence). The ends were cut back, 3 bases at V and 1 base at J, with 9 bases in the middle. The CDR3 sequence is CASSQGGPNTEAFF. The CDR3 nucleotides are TGTGCCAGCAGCCAGGGGGGCCCGAACACTGAAGCTTTCTTT.

The chain is built from TRBV5-1 and TRBJ2-7, with 11 bases matching TRBD1. J was trimmed by 7 bases and V by 7 bases; bases with no gene match: 4. Germline V gene data show CDR1 as SGHRS and CDR2 as YFSETQ. This CDR3 is built from 12 residues. The CDR3 DNA is TGCGCCAGCGGACAGGGGGCCGGGGAGCAGTACTTC. Protein: CASGQGAGEQYF.

The V and J genes are TRBV20-1 and TRBJ2-2; 7 bases map to TRBD2. The V segment lost 5 bases and the J segment 4 bases; nucleotides outside the gene matches: 7. The CDR3 length is 14 residues. Looked up from germline, CDR1 is DFQATT and CDR2 is SNEGSKA (reference sequence). CDR3 in DNA: TGCAGTGCTGCAATGGGGAGGGTCACCGGGGAGCTGTTTTTT. Translating it yields CSAAMGRVTGELFF.

V is TRBV12-3 or TRBV12-4 and J is TRBJ1-6, with a tentative D call TRBD1 (5 bases). V lost 2 bases, J lost 4 bases, and 9 bases lay in between. The CDR3 spans 15 residues. CDR3 coding DNA: TGTGCCAGCAGTTTAAATGAGGGGTATAATTCACCCCTCCACTTT. Its translation: CASSLNEGYNSPLHF.

The chain's CDR3 is CSASLTGDVDTQYF. As DNA, the CDR3 is TGCAGTGCTAGTCTAACGGGAGACGTAGATACGCAGTATTTT. V usage is TRBV20-1 and J usage is TRBJ2-3, with D possibly being TRBD2 (6 bases). The germline gives CDR1 DFQATT, CDR2 SNEGSKA (reference sequence). Trimming left V 3 bases short and J 5 bases short, with 15 bases between. There are 14 residues in the CDR3.

The table lists this clonotype with many counts. The V call is TRBV4-3, the J call TRBJ2-7; D remains ambiguous. The germline CDR1 and CDR2 sequences are LGHNA and YSLEER. With 2 bases removed from V and 9 bases from J, the gap between germline ends came to 17 bases. The CDR3 runs to 14 residues. The CDR3 region has the DNA TGCGCCAGCAGCCAAAAGGTTGGGTTACACGGGCAGTACTTC. Encoded protein: CASSQKVGLHGQYF.

The chain combines TRBV3-1 with TRBJ2-7, with D perhaps TRBD1 or TRBD2 (5 bases each). V lost 10 bases and J lost 3, with 31 bases in between. This CDR3 comprises 18 residues. Germline-derived CDR1 and CDR2 are LGHDT and YNNKEL (reference sequence). This chain's CDR3 is CAISLRGVLLLGYYEQYF. CDR3 nucleotide sequence: TGTGCCATCAGTTTAAGGGGAGTCCTACTACTGGGCTACTACGAGCAGTACTTC.

The chain links TRBV7-2 to TRBJ2-2; 8 bases are a match to TRBD2. V dropped 5 bases and J dropped 2; count of bases not matched to a gene: 7. The CDR3 has 16 amino acids. Germline V gene data show CDR1 as SGHTA and CDR2 as FQGNSA. For the CDR3, the DNA is TGTGCCAGCAGCCTCTCCGGACTAGCTAACACCGGGGAGCTGTTTTTT. Its translation: CASSLSGLANTGELFF.

The J gene is TRBJ2-5, the V gene TRBV9, with 12 bases fitting TRBD1. In germline, CDR1 is SGDLS, CDR2 YYNGEE. The CDR3 has 16 amino acids. The V and J ends lost 3 bases and 4 bases, in that order; junction bases with no gene match: 7. CDR3: CASSAGDRGRGETQYF. CDR3 in DNA: TGTGCCAGCAGCGCAGGGGACAGGGGGCGCGGAGAGACCCAGTACTTC.

This clonotype has a count of ten or more. The chain recombines TRBV3-1 with TRBJ1-4; 7 positions agree with TRBD1. V lost 5 bases and J lost 7; bases outside the gene matches: 1. The CDR3 sequence is 12 residues long. Germline V gene data show CDR1 as LGHDT and CDR2 as YNNKEL (reference sequence). The CDR3 coding sequence is TGTGCCAGCAGCGGGACAGTTGAAAAACTGTTTTTT. Translating it yields CASSGTVEKLFF.

This clonotype was counted between two and nine times. The chain employs TRBV20-1 and TRBJ2-3; the D is unclear. From germline, CDR1 is DFQATT and CDR2 SNEGSKA (reference sequence). The length of the CDR3 is 12 residues. The ends were cut back, 3 bases at V and 5 bases at J, with 9 bases in the middle. The DNA for the CDR3 is TGCAGTGCTAGGGCCCCGGGAGATACGCAGTATTTT. This sequence encodes CSARAPGDTQYF.

In its sample, this clonotype was seen many times. V usage is TRBV20-1 and J usage is TRBJ2-3; 9 bases map to TRBD2. The CDR3 is 14 amino acids. J gave up 8 bases and V 3 bases, and 9 bases lay outside the gene matches. CDR1 DFQATT and CDR2 SNEGSKA come from the germline V gene (reference sequence). The CDR3 region has the DNA TGCAGTGCTAGGCGGGAGGGCCTGGATGGTACGCAGTATTTT. This codes for CSARREGLDGTQYF.

The J gene is TRBJ1-3, the V gene TRBV5-1; D gene uncertain. The CDR3 spans 17 residues. Germline values: CDR1 SGHRS, CDR2 YFSETQ. Trimming stripped 3 bases from V and 0 bases from J, with 16 bases between. CDR3 amino acids: CASSSRPAEGSGNTIYF. CDR3 in DNA: TGCGCCAGCAGCTCCCGACCGGCGGAGGGCTCTGGAAACACCATATATTTT.

This clonotype was seen ten or more times. The CDR3: CASSSGTGLWEQYF. The CDR3 DNA follows: TGTGCCAGCAGTTCCGGGACAGGACTATGGGAGCAGTACTTC. V is TRBV28 and J is TRBJ2-7, with 8 bases matching TRBD1. Losses at the gene ends were 4 bases for V and 7 bases for J; bases not matched to a gene: 9. CDR3 length equals 14 residues. Germline lookup yields CDR1 MDHEN and CDR2 SYDVKM.

The V and J genes are TRBV29-1 and TRBJ2-3, with 10 bases that match TRBD2. The CDR3 extends over 14 amino acids. Germline CDR1 is SQVTM and CDR2 is ANQGSEA. After removal of 7 bases from V and 5 bases from J, the junction contained 9 bases not matched to a gene. This CDR3 reads CSGKREGLIDTQYF. The CDR3 DNA is TGCAGCGGAAAGCGGGAGGGCCTTATAGATACGCAGTATTTT.

In its sample, this clonotype was seen a few times. The J gene is TRBJ2-5, the V gene TRBV5-1, with D possibly matching TRBD2 (5 bases). CDR1 is SGHRS and CDR2 is YFSETQ in the germline V gene. V lost 1 base, J lost 5 bases, and 12 bases lay in between. This CDR3 spans 14 amino acids. The CDR3 DNA sequence: TGCGCCAGCAGCTTGAGGGCGGGCGGGGAGACCCAGTACTTC. It translates to CASSLRAGGETQYF.

This clonotype was recorded once. The rearrangement links TRBV6-1 to TRBJ2-1; D not resolved. This CDR3 comprises 13 residues. Trimming cost V 2 bases and J 9 bases, with 11 bases left between them. CDR1 is MNHNS, CDR2 SASEGT, per germline. In nucleotides, the CDR3 is TGTGCCAGCAGTGAACAGCGCTCTGGTGAGCAGTTCTTC. It specifies CASSEQRSGEQFF.

The J gene is TRBJ1-1, the V gene TRBV12-3 or TRBV12-4, with 7 bases identical to TRBD1. This CDR3 has 16 amino acids. The ends lost 4 bases at V and 4 bases at J; junction bases unmatched: 12. The CDR3 loop reads CASSSNLGTVGTEAFF. The DNA for the CDR3 is TGTGCCAGCAGTTCTAATCTGGGGACAGTTGGCACTGAAGCTTTCTTT.

This clonotype was seen many times. V usage is TRBV5-1 and J usage is TRBJ1-4, with D tentatively TRBD1 (5 bases). The CDR3 spans 13 residues. The germline gives CDR1 SGHRS, CDR2 YFSETQ. The V gene lost 8 bases and the J gene lost 2 bases, with 10 bases spanning the gap. The CDR3 protein is CASQGGTNEKLFF. The CDR3 DNA reads TGCGCCAGTCAGGGTGGGACTAATGAAAAACTGTTTTTT.

The sample holds a few counts of this clonotype. The rearrangement joins TRBV6-5 to TRBJ1-1; 9 bases map to TRBD1. The CDR3 totals 15 residues. V shed 2 bases, J shed 9 bases, and the junction held 10 bases outside the gene matches. Germline V gene sequence: CDR1 MNHEY, CDR2 SVGAGI. CDR3 protein: CASSYRGQGYAKAFF. The CDR3 region has the DNA TGTGCCAGCAGTTACAGGGGACAGGGCTATGCAAAAGCTTTCTTT.

This chain's CDR3 is CASSDYGRDYEQYF. The DNA of the CDR3 is TGTGCCAGCAGTGACTATGGCAGGGACTACGAGCAGTACTTC. The gene calls are TRBV6-1 and TRBJ2-7; a weak D match, TRBD1 (5 bases). The ends were cut back, 3 bases at V and 3 bases at J, with 12 bases in the middle. The CDR3 covers 14 residues. Germline CDR1 reads MNHNS; CDR2 reads SASEGT.

This rearrangement joins TRBV6-1 to TRBJ2-5; TRBD1 is a possible D gene (6 bases). Germline-derived CDR1 and CDR2 are MNHNS and SASEGT. The germline V and J ends were trimmed by 5 bases and 0 bases, with 7 bases remaining between them. CDR3 length: 13 residues. CDR3 DNA: TGTGCCAGCAGTAGGGGGTACCAAGAGACCCAGTACTTC. As protein: CASSRGYQETQYF.

This sequence joins TRBV20-1 and TRBJ1-2; D may be TRBD1 (5 bases). This CDR3 has 14 residues. Germline assignment: CDR1 DFQATT and CDR2 SNEGSKA (reference sequence). Trimming pared 3 bases from V and 4 bases from J, leaving 15 bases between. CDR3 in amino acids: CSARDTRQPYGYTF. The CDR3 DNA is TGCAGTGCTAGGGACACGAGACAGCCCTATGGCTACACCTTC.